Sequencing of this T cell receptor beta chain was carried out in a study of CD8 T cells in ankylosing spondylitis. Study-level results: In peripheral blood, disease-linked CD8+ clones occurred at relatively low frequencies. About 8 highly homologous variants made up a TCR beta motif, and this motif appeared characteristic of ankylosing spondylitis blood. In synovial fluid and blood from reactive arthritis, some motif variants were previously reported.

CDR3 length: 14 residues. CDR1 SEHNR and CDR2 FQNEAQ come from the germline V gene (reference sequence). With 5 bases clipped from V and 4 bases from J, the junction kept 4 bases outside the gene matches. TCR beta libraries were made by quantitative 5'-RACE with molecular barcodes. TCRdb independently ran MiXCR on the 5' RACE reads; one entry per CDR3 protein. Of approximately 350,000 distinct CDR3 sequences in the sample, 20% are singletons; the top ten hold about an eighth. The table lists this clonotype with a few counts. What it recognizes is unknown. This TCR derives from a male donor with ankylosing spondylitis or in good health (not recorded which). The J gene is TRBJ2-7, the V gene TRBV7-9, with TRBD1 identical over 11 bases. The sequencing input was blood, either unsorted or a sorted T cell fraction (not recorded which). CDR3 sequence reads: CASSERDRGYEQYF. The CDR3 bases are TGTGCCAGCAGCGAACGGGACAGGGGGTACGAGCAGTACTTC. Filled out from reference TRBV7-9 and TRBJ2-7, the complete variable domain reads DTGVSQNPRHKITKRGQNVTFRCDPISEHNRLYWYRQTLGQGPEFLTYFQNEAQLEKSRLLSDRFSAERPKGSFSTLEIQRTEQGDSAMYLCASSERDRGYEQYFGPGTRLTVT.